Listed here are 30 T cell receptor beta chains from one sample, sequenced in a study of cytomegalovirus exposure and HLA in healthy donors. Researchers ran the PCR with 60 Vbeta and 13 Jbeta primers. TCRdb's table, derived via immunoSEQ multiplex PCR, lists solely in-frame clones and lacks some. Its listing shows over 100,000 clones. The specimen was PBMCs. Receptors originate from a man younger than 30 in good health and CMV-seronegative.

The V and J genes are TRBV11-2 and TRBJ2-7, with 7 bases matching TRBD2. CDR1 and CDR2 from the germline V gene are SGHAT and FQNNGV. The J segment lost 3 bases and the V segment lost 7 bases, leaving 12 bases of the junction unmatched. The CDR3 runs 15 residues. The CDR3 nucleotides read TGTGCCAGCACCGACGTTCCAGCGGGATACTACGAGCAGTACTTC. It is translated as CASTDVPAGYYEQYF.

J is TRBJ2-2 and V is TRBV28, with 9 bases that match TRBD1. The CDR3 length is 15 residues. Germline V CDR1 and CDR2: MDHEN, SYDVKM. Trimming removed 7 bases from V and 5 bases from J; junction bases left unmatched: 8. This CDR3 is CASNYNRGRTGELFF. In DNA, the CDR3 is TGTGCCAGCAACTACAACAGGGGGCGAACCGGGGAGCTGTTTTTT.

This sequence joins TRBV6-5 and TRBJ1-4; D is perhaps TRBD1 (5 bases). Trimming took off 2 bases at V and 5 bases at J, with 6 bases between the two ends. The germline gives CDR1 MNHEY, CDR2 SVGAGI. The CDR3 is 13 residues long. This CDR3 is CASSYGGNEKLFF. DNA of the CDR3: TGTGCCAGCAGTTACGGGGGGAATGAAAAACTGTTTTTT.

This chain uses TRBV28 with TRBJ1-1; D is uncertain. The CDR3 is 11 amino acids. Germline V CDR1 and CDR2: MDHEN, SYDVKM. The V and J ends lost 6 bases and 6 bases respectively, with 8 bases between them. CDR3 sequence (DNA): TGTGCCAGCAGGGGGAGGCCTGAAGCTTTCTTT. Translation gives CASRGRPEAFF.

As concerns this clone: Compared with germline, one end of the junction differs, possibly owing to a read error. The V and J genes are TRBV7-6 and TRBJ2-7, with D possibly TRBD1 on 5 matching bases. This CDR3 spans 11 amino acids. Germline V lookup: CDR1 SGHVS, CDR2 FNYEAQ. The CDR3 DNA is TGTGCCAGCAGCACAGGCCGCGTTCTTGTTTTC. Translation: CASSTGRVLVF.

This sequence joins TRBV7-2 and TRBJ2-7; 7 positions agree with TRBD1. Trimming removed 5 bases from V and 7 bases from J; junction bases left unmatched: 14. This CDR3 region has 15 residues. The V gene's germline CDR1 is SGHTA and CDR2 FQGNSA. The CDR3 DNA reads TGTGCCAGCAGCACGCCGGGCACAGGGGTAGTAGAGCAGTACTTC. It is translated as CASSTPGTGVVEQYF. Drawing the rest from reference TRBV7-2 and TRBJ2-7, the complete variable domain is GAGVSQSPSNKVTEKGKDVELRCDPISGHTALYWYRQSLGQGLEFLIYFQGNSAPDKSGLPSDRFSAERTGGSVSTLTIQRTQQEDSAVYLCASSTPGTGVVEQYFGPGTRLTVT.

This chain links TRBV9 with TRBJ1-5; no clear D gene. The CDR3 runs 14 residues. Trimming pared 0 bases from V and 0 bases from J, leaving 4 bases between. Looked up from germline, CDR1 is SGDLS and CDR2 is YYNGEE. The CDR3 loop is CASSVGVSNQPQHF. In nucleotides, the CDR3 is TGTGCCAGCAGCGTAGGAGTTAGCAATCAGCCCCAGCATTTT.

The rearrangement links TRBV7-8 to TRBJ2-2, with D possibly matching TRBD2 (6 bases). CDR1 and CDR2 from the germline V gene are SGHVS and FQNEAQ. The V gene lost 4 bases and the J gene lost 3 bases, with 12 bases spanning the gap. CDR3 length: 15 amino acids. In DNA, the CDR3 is TGTGCCAGCAGCTCAGTGGGACTGCACACCGGGGAGCTGTTTTTT. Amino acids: CASSSVGLHTGELFF.

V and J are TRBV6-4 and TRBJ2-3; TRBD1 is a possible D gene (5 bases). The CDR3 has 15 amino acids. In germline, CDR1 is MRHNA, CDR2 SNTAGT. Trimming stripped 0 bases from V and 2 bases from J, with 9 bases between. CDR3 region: CASSDSPGPTDTQYF. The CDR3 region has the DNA TGTGCCAGCAGTGACTCGCCAGGGCCCACAGATACGCAGTATTTT.

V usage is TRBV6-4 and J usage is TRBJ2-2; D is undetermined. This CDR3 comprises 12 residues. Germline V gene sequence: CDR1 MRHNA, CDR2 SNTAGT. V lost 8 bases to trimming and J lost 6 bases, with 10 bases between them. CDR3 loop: CASGPRPGELFF. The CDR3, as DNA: TGTGCCAGCGGCCCCAGGCCCGGGGAGCTGTTTTTT.

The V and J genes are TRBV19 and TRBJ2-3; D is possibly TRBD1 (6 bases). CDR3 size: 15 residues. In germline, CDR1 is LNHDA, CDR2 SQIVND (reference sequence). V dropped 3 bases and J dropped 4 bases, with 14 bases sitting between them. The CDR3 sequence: CASSILTEGADTQYF. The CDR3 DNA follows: TGTGCCAGTAGTATCCTTACAGAGGGGGCAGATACGCAGTATTTT.

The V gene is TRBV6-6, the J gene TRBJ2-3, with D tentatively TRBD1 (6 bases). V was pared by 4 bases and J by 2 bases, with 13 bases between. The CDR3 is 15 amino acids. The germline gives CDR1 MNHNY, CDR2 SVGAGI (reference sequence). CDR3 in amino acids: CASSFWDKFTDTQYF. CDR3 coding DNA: TGTGCCAGCAGTTTCTGGGACAAATTCACAGATACGCAGTATTTT.

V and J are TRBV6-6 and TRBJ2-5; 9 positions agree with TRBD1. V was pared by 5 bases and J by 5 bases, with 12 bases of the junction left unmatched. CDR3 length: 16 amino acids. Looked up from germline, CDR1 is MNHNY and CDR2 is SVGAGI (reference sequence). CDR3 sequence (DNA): TGTGCCAGCAGTCGGGGACTACAGGGGGCGAGCGAGACCCAGTACTTC. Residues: CASSRGLQGASETQYF.

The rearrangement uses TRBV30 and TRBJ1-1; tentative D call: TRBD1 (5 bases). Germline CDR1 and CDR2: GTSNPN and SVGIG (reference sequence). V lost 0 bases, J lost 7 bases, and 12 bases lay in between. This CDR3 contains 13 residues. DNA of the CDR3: TGTGCCTGGAGTGTACCAGGGTGGCGTGAAGCTTTCTTT. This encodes CAWSVPGWREAFF.

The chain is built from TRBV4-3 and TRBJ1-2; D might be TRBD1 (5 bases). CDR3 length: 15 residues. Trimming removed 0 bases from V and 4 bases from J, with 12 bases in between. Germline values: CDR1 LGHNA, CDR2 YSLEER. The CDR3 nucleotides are TGCGCCAGCAGCCAAGAAGGGCGGCAGGGCTATGGCTACACCTTC. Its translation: CASSQEGRQGYGYTF.

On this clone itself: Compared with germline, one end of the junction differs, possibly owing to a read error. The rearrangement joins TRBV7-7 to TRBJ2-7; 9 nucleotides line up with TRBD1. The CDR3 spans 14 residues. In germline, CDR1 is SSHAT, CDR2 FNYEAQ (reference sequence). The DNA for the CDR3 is TGTGCTAGCAGCCCCCGGACAGGGGAATACGAGCAGTACTTC. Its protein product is CASSPRTGEYEQYF.

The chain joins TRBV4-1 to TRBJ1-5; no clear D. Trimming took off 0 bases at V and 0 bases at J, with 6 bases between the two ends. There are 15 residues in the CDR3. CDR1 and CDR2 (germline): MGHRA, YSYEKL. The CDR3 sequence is CASSQDENSNQPQHF. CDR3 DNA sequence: TGCGCCAGCAGCCAAGATGAGAATAGCAATCAGCCCCAGCATTTT.

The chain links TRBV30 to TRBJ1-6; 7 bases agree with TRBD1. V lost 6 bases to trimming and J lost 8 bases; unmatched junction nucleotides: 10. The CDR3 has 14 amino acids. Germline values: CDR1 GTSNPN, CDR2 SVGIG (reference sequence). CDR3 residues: CACTGVVSDSPLHF. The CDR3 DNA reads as TGTGCCTGTACAGGGGTGGTTTCGGATTCACCCCTCCACTTT.

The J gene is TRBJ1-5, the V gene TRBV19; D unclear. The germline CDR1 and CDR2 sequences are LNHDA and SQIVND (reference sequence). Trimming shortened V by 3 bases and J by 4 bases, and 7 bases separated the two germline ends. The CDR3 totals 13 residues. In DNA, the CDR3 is TGTGCCAGTAGTATTAGAGGGAATCAGCCCCAGCATTTT. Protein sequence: CASSIRGNQPQHF. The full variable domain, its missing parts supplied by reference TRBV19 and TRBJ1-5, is DGGITQSPKYLFRKEGQNVTLSCEQNLNHDAMYWYRQDPGQGLRLIYYSQIVNDFQKGDIAEGYSVSREKKESFPLTVTSAQKNPTAFYLCASSIRGNQPQHFGDGTRLSIL.

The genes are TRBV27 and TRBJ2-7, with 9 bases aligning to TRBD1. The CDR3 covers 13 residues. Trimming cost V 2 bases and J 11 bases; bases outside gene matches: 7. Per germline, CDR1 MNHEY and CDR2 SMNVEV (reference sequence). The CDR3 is CASSLEGQGGKYF. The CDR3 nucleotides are TGTGCCAGCAGTTTAGAGGGACAGGGCGGGAAGTACTTC.

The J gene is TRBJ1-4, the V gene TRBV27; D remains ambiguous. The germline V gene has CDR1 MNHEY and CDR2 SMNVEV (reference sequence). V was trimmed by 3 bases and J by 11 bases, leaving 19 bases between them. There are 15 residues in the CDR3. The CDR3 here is CASSFKKAGGVKLFF. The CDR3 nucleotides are TGTGCCAGCAGTTTTAAAAAAGCAGGCGGGGTGAAACTGTTTTTT.

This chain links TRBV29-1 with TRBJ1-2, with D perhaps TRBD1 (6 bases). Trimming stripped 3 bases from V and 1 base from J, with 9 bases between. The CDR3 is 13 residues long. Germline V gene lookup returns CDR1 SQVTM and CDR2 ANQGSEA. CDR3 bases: TGCAGCGTTGAGAAGGACAGTAACTATGGCTACACCTTC. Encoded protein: CSVEKDSNYGYTF.

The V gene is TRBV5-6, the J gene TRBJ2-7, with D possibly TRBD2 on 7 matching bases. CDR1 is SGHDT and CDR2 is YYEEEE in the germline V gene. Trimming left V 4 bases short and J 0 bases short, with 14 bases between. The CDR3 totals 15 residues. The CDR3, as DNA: TGTGCCAGCAGCCCCCGCCGGGGGGCCTCCTACGAGCAGTACTTC. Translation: CASSPRRGASYEQYF.

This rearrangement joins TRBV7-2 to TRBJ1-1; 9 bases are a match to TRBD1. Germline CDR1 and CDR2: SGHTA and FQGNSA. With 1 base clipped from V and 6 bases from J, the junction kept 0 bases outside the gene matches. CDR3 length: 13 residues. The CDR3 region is CASSLDRGPEAFF. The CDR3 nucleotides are TGTGCCAGCAGCTTAGACAGGGGGCCTGAAGCTTTCTTT.

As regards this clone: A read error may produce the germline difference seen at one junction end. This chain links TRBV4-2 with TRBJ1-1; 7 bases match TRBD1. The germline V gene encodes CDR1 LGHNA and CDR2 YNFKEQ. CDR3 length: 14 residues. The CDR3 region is CASSQDRGNPEAFF. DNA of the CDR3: TGTGCCAGCAGCCAAGACAGGGGGAACCCTGAAGCTTTCTTT.

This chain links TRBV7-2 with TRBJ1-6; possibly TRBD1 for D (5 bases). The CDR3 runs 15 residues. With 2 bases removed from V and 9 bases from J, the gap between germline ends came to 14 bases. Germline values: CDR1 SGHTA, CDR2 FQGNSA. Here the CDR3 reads CASSLTGDGLSPLHF. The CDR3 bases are TGTGCCAGCAGCTTAACGGGGGACGGACTTTCACCCCTCCACTTT.

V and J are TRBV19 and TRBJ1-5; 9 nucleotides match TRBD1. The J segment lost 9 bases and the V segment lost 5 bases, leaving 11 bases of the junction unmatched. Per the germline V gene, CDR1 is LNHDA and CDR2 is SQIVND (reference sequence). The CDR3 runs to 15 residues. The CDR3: CASSATTGGRRPQHF. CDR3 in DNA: TGTGCCAGTAGTGCTACTACAGGGGGCAGACGGCCCCAGCATTTT. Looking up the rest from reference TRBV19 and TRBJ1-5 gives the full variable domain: DGGITQSPKYLFRKEGQNVTLSCEQNLNHDAMYWYRQDPGQGLRLIYYSQIVNDFQKGDIAEGYSVSREKKESFPLTVTSAQKNPTAFYLCASSATTGGRRPQHFGDGTRLSIL.

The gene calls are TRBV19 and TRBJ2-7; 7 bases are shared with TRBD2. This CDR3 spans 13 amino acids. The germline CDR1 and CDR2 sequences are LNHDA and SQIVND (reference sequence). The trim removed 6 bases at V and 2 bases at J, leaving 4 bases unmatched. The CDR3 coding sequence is TGTGCCAGTAGGCCCGGGACTACCTACGAGCAGTACTTC. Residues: CASRPGTTYEQYF.

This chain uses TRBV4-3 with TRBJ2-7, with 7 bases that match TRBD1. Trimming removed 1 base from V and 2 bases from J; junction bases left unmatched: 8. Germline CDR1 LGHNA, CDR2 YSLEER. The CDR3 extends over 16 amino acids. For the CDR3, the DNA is TGCGCCAGCAGCCAAGGGAGTCGGGACAGACCCTACGAGCAGTACTTC. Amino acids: CASSQGSRDRPYEQYF.

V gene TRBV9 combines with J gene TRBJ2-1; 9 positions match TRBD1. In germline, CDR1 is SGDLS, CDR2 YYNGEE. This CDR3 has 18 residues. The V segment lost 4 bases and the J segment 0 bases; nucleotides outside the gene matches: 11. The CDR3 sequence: CASSINLQGAHSYNEQFF. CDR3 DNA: TGTGCCAGCAGCATAAATCTACAGGGGGCCCACTCCTACAATGAGCAGTTCTTC.